The clone carrying this T cell receptor (beta chain) was recorded many times. Using a J-beta primer mix together with a sample-barcoded 5' primer, a second PCR was run for about 6 to 12 cycles. TCRdb re-analysed the 5' RACE reads in MiXCR, keeping a single row per CDR3 protein. The sample includes approximately 960,000 distinct CDR3 sequences, roughly 28% of them seen just once. The length of the CDR3 is 12 residues. The V end lost 4 bases, the J end lost 8 bases, and 11 bases lay between the germline ends. Germline V gene sequence: CDR1 SGHTA, CDR2 FQGTGA. This specimen comes from a study of blood T cells in healthy people across ages. The sample also formed part of further work on T cells of mothers and their children.

The receptor comes from a woman in her forties in good health. V and J are TRBV7-3 and TRBJ1-1, with D perhaps TRBD1 (6 bases). The sequenced sample consisted of blood. CDR3 sequence: CASSSAGQEAFF. CDR3 DNA sequence: TGTGCCAGCAGCTCGGCCGGACAGGAAGCTTTCTTT.